This T cell receptor (beta chain) derives from a study of breast tumors, draining lymph nodes, adjacent tissues. The V gene lost 1 base and the J gene lost 3 bases, with 11 bases spanning the gap. Germline CDR1 reads MDHEN; CDR2 reads SYDVKM. The CDR3 runs to 15 residues. Breast cancer patients provided tissue from their axillary draining lymph nodes. This clonotype was counted between two and nine times. TCRdb re-derived calls from the multiplex PCR reads in MiXCR, one entry per CDR3 protein. The sample lists about 200,000 distinct CDR3 sequences, roughly 29% occurring once. The sequencing sample was made of axillary lymph node tissue. This TCR came from a female donor with breast cancer. Some clones in this sample may be carry-over from other donors' samples. The rearrangement uses TRBV28 and TRBJ2-3; the D call may be TRBD1 or TRBD2 (5 bases each). The CDR3 protein is CASSLFPGRTDTQYF. The CDR3 DNA reads as TGTGCCAGCAGTTTATTTCCAGGGAGAACAGATACGCAGTATTTT.